This T cell receptor beta chain was profiled in a study of blood T cell repertoires in COVID-19. As for the study in general: Material from acute and convalescent COVID-19 was sourced from the United States, Italy and Spain. PBMCs, B-cell-depleted T cells, or T cells were the source of the cDNA or gDNA that made up the material.

This clone was counted a few times. In the source study's methods: For nucleated cells, counts were estimated from reference gene primer amplification. Assay used: immunoSEQ multiplex PCR; TCRdb lists only in-frame clones, some missing. V and J calls and clone size are given by that table; D and trimming were obtained from the DNA. This repertoire shows 150,000 to 200,000 clones, about four fifths found once; its top ten account for approximately 14%. The CDR3 is made up of 17 amino acids. Germline V gives CDR1 MNHNS, CDR2 SASEGT. V trimming: 3 bases; J trimming: 2 bases; junction bases outside the gene matches: 7.

This clonotype was sampled from a woman older than 75 with acute or convalescent COVID-19. This rearrangement joins TRBV6-1 to TRBJ2-3, with 11 bases lining up with TRBD2. The sequencing sample was made of peripheral blood. The DNA of the CDR3 is TGTGCCAGCAGTGACGGGACTAGCGGAGCCTCCACAGATACGCAGTATTTT. This encodes CASSDGTSGASTDTQYF.